A single sample is the source of the 26 T cell receptor beta chains below, sequenced in a study of cytomegalovirus exposure and HLA in healthy donors. The PCR had 60 Vbeta and 13 Jbeta primers. The method was immunoSEQ multiplex PCR; TCRdb's version includes in-frame clones alone and lacks a portion of them. The table lists around 150,000 clones, roughly 77% of them singletons. Sequencing was performed on PBMCs. The receptor source for this set is a man younger than 35 in good health and CMV-seropositive.

The DNA of the CDR3 is TGTGCCAGCAGTTCGGGGACTAGCGGGAACTCCTACGAGCAGTACTTC. Translated: CASSSGTSGNSYEQYF. J is TRBJ2-7 and V is TRBV28; 13 bases fit TRBD2. Germline V gene data show CDR1 as MDHEN and CDR2 as SYDVKM. The CDR3 covers 16 residues. V shed 4 bases, J shed 0 bases, and the junction held 3 bases outside the gene matches.

The genes are TRBV28 and TRBJ2-1, with 12 positions matching TRBD2. Trimming took 7 bases from V and 8 from J; bases not matched to a gene: 6. CDR3 size: 14 residues. The germline V gene has CDR1 MDHEN and CDR2 SYDVKM. The CDR3 nucleotides are TGTGCCAGCAATGGACTAGCGGGAAGAGATGAGCAGTTCTTC. As protein: CASNGLAGRDEQFF.

J is TRBJ2-1 and V is TRBV4-1; a weak D match, TRBD2 (5 bases). V lost 0 bases and J lost 10, with 13 bases in between. This CDR3 has 14 residues. The germline CDR1 and CDR2 sequences are MGHRA and YSYEKL. CDR3 amino acids: CASSQEETREEQFF. The CDR3 DNA follows: TGCGCCAGCAGCCAAGAGGAAACAAGGGAGGAGCAGTTCTTC.

The gene calls are TRBV2 and TRBJ2-7, with D maybe TRBD1 (6 bases). V was shortened by 7 bases and J by 4 bases, with 17 bases between the two germline ends. Germline CDR1 and CDR2: SNHLY and FYNNEI. This CDR3 is 14 amino acids long. The CDR3: CASTVEQGAYEQYF. The DNA for the CDR3 is TGTGCCAGCACGGTGGAACAGGGTGCGTACGAGCAGTACTTC.

J is TRBJ2-4 and V is TRBV28; 9 nucleotides line up with TRBD1. V shed 4 bases, J shed 12 bases, and the junction held 10 bases outside the gene matches. The CDR3 is made up of 14 amino acids. Germline V gene lookup returns CDR1 MDHEN and CDR2 SYDVKM. This CDR3 is CASSSPGQGLSQYF. The DNA of the CDR3 is TGTGCCAGCAGTTCTCCGGGACAGGGATTAAGTCAGTACTTC.

The CDR3 region is CAWSLRLAERGGNEQFF. The CDR3 bases are TGTGCCTGGAGTTTGAGACTAGCTGAGAGGGGAGGGAATGAGCAGTTCTTC. This rearrangement joins TRBV30 to TRBJ2-1; 7 bases are a match to TRBD2. Germline V lookup: CDR1 GTSNPN, CDR2 SVGIG (reference sequence). V lost 2 bases and J lost 7; bases outside the gene matches: 17. CDR3 length equals 17 residues.

This clone was detected only a few times. The V gene is TRBV15, the J gene TRBJ2-1; D uncertain. Germline V gene lookup returns CDR1 LNHNV and CDR2 YYDKDF (reference sequence). The CDR3 contains 16 residues. With 0 bases removed from V and 0 bases from J, the gap between germline ends came to 9 bases. The CDR3 loop reads CATSRDFASSYNEQFF. For the CDR3, the DNA is TGTGCCACCAGCAGAGATTTCGCTAGCTCCTACAATGAGCAGTTCTTC.

The chain couples TRBV4-2 to TRBJ2-2, with 7 bases matching TRBD2. J gave up 3 bases and V 11 bases, and 9 bases lay outside the gene matches. From germline, CDR1 is LGHNA and CDR2 YNFKEQ. The CDR3 sequence is 14 residues long. CDR3 region: CAGSLATDTGELFF. In DNA, the CDR3 is TGTGCCGGATCACTAGCGACTGACACCGGGGAGCTGTTTTTT.

The V and J genes are TRBV5-1 and TRBJ2-3; D is possibly TRBD2 (7 bases). V was pared by 4 bases and J by 4 bases, with 10 bases between. Per germline, CDR1 SGHRS and CDR2 YFSETQ. This CDR3 spans 13 amino acids. Here the CDR3 reads CASSRGAADTQYF. The CDR3 DNA reads TGCGCCAGCAGCCGGGGGGCCGCAGATACGCAGTATTTT.

The chain carries TRBV10-1 and TRBJ2-7, with TRBD2 identical over 8 bases. The CDR3 sequence is 13 residues long. V shed 10 bases, J shed 4 bases, and the junction held 9 bases outside the gene matches. The germline CDR1 and CDR2 sequences are WNHNN and SYGVQD (reference sequence). The CDR3 protein is CATKAGAGYEQYF. The CDR3 DNA sequence: TGCGCCACCAAAGCGGGAGCGGGTTACGAGCAGTACTTC.

The rearrangement uses TRBV5-1 and TRBJ1-1, with D possibly TRBD1 on 5 matching bases. Germline values: CDR1 SGHRS, CDR2 YFSETQ. The length of the CDR3 is 16 residues. Trimming took off 4 bases at V and 1 base at J, with 17 bases between the two ends. CDR3 region: CASSPSRRGRNTEAFF. The CDR3 nucleotides are TGCGCCAGCAGCCCCTCCCGTAGGGGAAGGAACACTGAAGCTTTCTTT.

This clone has more than one count but fewer than ten. The chain combines TRBV25-1 with TRBJ2-7, with D tentatively TRBD2 (7 bases). V dropped 8 bases and J dropped 3 bases, with 17 bases sitting between them. In germline, CDR1 is MGHDK, CDR2 SYGVNS. CDR3 length: 14 amino acids. In DNA form, the CDR3 reads TGTGCCAGCGAATCGGGGGGCGGGATCTACGAGCAGTACTTC. Residues: CASESGGGIYEQYF.

In this sample, this clone turned up once. This chain links TRBV7-6 with TRBJ2-3; D remains unclear. The germline V gene encodes CDR1 SGHVS and CDR2 FNYEAQ. The CDR3 has 14 amino acids. V lost 2 bases and J lost 0, with 6 bases in between. DNA of the CDR3: TGTGCCAGCAGCTTATCTGTCAGCACAGATACGCAGTATTTT. It encodes CASSLSVSTDTQYF.

The V gene is TRBV14, the J gene TRBJ2-7; 9 positions agree with TRBD1. With V trimmed by 1 base and J by 4 bases, 2 bases remained unmatched. CDR1 and CDR2 (germline): SGHDN, FVKESK. The CDR3 length is 14 residues. The CDR3 reads CASSQGTGVYEQYF. The CDR3 DNA sequence: TGTGCCAGCAGCCAAGGGACAGGGGTTTACGAGCAGTACTTC.

About this clone: Relative to the germline gene, one junction end is altered; a read error may explain this. This rearrangement joins TRBV7-7 to TRBJ2-1; 11 nucleotides agree with TRBD2. The CDR3 runs to 15 residues. In germline, CDR1 is SSHAT, CDR2 FNYEAQ (reference sequence). In DNA form, the CDR3 reads TGTGCTAGCAGCTTAGAACTAGCGGGAGCGAATGAGCAGTTCTTC. It yields the protein CASSLELAGANEQFF.

The chain has TRBV27 and TRBJ1-2; D remains ambiguous. Germline CDR1 and CDR2: MNHEY and SMNVEV (reference sequence). This CDR3 has 14 residues. Trimming took off 6 bases at V and 6 bases at J, with 17 bases between the two ends. DNA for the CDR3: TGTGCCAGCAGCGTTTTGCCCACTAAGGATGGCTACACCTTC. It translates to CASSVLPTKDGYTF.

In its sample, this clone was seen once. The chain combines TRBV15 with TRBJ2-5, with 14 bases matching TRBD2. The germline gives CDR1 LNHNV, CDR2 YYDKDF (reference sequence). The CDR3 is 16 amino acids. V shed 8 bases and J 7 bases; nucleotides not matched to a gene: 12. CDR3 in amino acids: CATGAGTSGRGGTQYF. CDR3 nucleotide sequence: TGTGCCACCGGGGCGGGGACTAGCGGGAGAGGTGGGACCCAGTACTTC.

V is TRBV14 and J is TRBJ2-7; no clear D. Trimming shortened V by 1 base and J by 4 bases, and 5 bases separated the two germline ends. The CDR3 extends over 12 amino acids. Germline V gene lookup returns CDR1 SGHDN and CDR2 FVKESK. CDR3 coding DNA: TGTGCCAGCAGCCAAGCGCAGTACGAGCAGTACTTC. Protein: CASSQAQYEQYF.

V usage is TRBV30 and J usage is TRBJ2-2; no reliable D call. Germline assignment: CDR1 GTSNPN and CDR2 SVGIG (reference sequence). This CDR3 is 12 amino acids long. The V and J ends lost 3 bases and 6 bases respectively, with 8 bases between them. CDR3 sequence reads: CAWSLTAGELFF. The CDR3 DNA reads as TGTGCCTGGAGCCTAACCGCCGGGGAGCTGTTTTTT. The complete variable domain, with remaining parts taken from reference TRBV30 and TRBJ2-2, reads SQTIHQWPATLVQPVGSPLSLECTVEGTSNPNLYWYRQAAGRGLQLLFYSVGIGQISSEVPQNLSASRPQDRQFILSSKKLLLSDSGFYLCAWSLTAGELFFGEGSRLTVL.

A single count supports this clone. The V call is TRBV2, the J call TRBJ1-1; no reliable D call. CDR1 and CDR2 (germline): SNHLY, FYNNEI. V lost 6 bases and J lost 4, with 12 bases in between. The CDR3 loop spans 13 amino acids. The CDR3 loop reads CASRMARATEAFF. For the CDR3, the DNA is TGTGCCAGCAGGATGGCGAGGGCCACTGAAGCTTTCTTT.

The rearrangement uses TRBV30 and TRBJ2-3, with TRBD2 as a possible D gene (6 bases). The germline gives CDR1 GTSNPN, CDR2 SVGIG (reference sequence). The ends were cut back, 0 bases at V and 0 bases at J, with 7 bases in the middle. The CDR3 totals 14 residues. CDR3 protein: CAWSVRGSTDTQYF. The CDR3 DNA is TGTGCCTGGAGTGTACGGGGGAGCACAGATACGCAGTATTTT.

The chain uses TRBV18 and TRBJ2-5, with 7 bases that match TRBD1. After removal of 4 bases from V and 5 bases from J, the junction contained 1 base not matched to a gene. There are 12 residues in the CDR3. The germline gives CDR1 KGHSH, CDR2 LQKENI. CDR3 protein: CASSLTGETQYF. The CDR3 DNA reads as TGTGCCAGCTCACTGACAGGGGAGACCCAGTACTTC.

The chain joins TRBV25-1 to TRBJ1-2; D is uncertain. The CDR3 extends over 12 amino acids. The V end was cut by 8 bases, the J end by 1 base, with 8 bases between. Germline V gene lookup returns CDR1 MGHDK and CDR2 SYGVNS. The CDR3 sequence: CASGGNNYGYTF. The CDR3 DNA reads TGTGCCAGCGGCGGGAATAACTATGGCTACACCTTC.

The chain uses TRBV6-5 and TRBJ1-1; 7 nucleotides match TRBD1. There are 13 residues in the CDR3. Trimming removed 7 bases from V and 3 bases from J; junction bases left unmatched: 5. The germline V gene encodes CDR1 MNHEY and CDR2 SVGAGI. The CDR3 bases are TGTGCCAGCAAGAATACAGGGGACACTGAAGCTTTCTTT. Protein sequence: CASKNTGDTEAFF.

The chain carries TRBV5-1 and TRBJ2-3; weak D call: TRBD2 (5 bases). This CDR3 region has 15 residues. Germline lookup yields CDR1 SGHRS and CDR2 YFSETQ. Trimming removed 1 base at V and 2 bases at J, with 11 bases between. The CDR3 loop reads CASSLLLRDTDTQYF. CDR3 DNA sequence: TGCGCCAGCAGCTTGCTGCTCCGGGACACAGATACGCAGTATTTT.

This clone was recorded once. The chain is built from TRBV28 and TRBJ2-3; possibly TRBD2 for D (5 bases). CDR3 length: 16 amino acids. V was trimmed by 2 bases and J by 0 bases, leaving 12 bases between them. The germline gives CDR1 MDHEN, CDR2 SYDVKM. The CDR3 DNA reads TGTGCCAGCAGTTTACCTAGGAGGAAGAGCACAGATACGCAGTATTTT. Its protein is CASSLPRRKSTDTQYF.